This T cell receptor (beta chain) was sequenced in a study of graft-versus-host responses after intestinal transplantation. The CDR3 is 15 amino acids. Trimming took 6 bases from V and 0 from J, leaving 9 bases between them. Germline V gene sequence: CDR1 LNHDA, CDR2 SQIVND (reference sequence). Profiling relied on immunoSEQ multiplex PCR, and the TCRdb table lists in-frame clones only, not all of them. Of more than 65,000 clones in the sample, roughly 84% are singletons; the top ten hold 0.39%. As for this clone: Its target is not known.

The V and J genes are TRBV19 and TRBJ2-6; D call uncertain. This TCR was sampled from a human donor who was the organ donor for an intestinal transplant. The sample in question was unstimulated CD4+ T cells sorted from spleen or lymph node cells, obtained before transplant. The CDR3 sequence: CASRPYSSGANVLTF. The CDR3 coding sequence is TGTGCCAGTAGACCTTACAGCTCTGGGGCCAACGTCCTGACTTTC.